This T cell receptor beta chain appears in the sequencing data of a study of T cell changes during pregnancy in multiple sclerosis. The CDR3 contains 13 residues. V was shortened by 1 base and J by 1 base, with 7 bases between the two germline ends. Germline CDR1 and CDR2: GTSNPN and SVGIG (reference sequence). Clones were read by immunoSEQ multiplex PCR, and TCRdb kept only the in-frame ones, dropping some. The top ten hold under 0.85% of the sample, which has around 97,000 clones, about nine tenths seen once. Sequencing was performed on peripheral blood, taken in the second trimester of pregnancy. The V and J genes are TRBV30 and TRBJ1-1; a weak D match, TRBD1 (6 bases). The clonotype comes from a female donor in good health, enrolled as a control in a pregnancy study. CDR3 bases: TGTGCCTGGAGTGCGGACAGGAACACTGAAGCTTTCTTT. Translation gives CAWSADRNTEAFF.